This T cell receptor (beta chain) was sequenced in a study of technical replicates of blood from several donors. Germline CDR1 is MDHEN and CDR2 is SYDVKM. There are 10 residues in the CDR3. V was pared by 6 bases and J by 8 bases, with 7 bases between. Profiling relied on immunoSEQ multiplex PCR, and the TCRdb table lists in-frame clones only, not all of them. The table shows 85,000 to 100,000 clones, with nearly 97% occurring only once. The rearrangement links TRBV28 to TRBJ1-1; D is unclear. Material: T cells isolated from PBMCs. The clonotype originates from a human donor in good health. The CDR3 DNA reads TGTGCCAGCAGATCTCTAGAAGCTTTCTTT. Amino acids: CASRSLEAFF.